The 19 T cell receptor beta chains reported below all come from one sample, sequenced in a study of CD8+ T cells in alopecia areata. Reverse transcription of extracted RNA yielded cDNA, which provided the sequencing template. The assay was immunoSEQ multiplex PCR, and TCRdb's table has in-frame clones only and misses some. The sample includes roughly 11,000 clones, approximately 57% of them seen just once. Those with alopecia areata gave lesional scalp punch biopsies and peripheral blood. Source material: skin. The receptors derive from a human donor with alopecia areata.

There are a few counts of this clone. The rearrangement uses TRBV10-2 and TRBJ1-5, with D possibly TRBD1 on 5 matching bases. V was clipped by 6 bases and J by 8 bases, with 17 bases between them. The CDR3 is 14 amino acids. Germline V gene data show CDR1 as WSHSY and CDR2 as SAAADI. CDR3 loop: CASSPRELGEPQHF. The DNA for the CDR3 is TGCGCCAGCAGCCCCAGGGAGCTCGGGGAGCCCCAGCATTTT.

This clone showed up just once. J is TRBJ1-5 and V is TRBV7-9, with TRBD1 matching 10 bases. V dropped 5 bases and J dropped 7; count of bases not matched to a gene: 8. This CDR3 spans 15 amino acids. CDR1 and CDR2 from the germline V gene are SEHNR and FQNEAQ (reference sequence). The CDR3, as DNA: TGTGCCAGCAGCGCCTCGACAGGGGGCGGCCAGCCCCAGCATTTT. As protein: CASSASTGGGQPQHF.

This clone is categorized as medium-sized. This chain links TRBV28 with TRBJ1-6; D gene ambiguous. The CDR3 is 12 amino acids. The germline V gene has CDR1 MDHEN and CDR2 SYDVKM. V was shortened by 4 bases and J by 14 bases, with 12 bases between the two germline ends. The CDR3 nucleotides read TGTGCCAGCAGTTACCCCGCTCGGGCCCTCCACTTT. Protein product: CASSYPARALHF. Full variable domain (rest looked up from reference TRBV28 and TRBJ1-6): DVKVTQSSRYLVKRTGEKVFLECVQDMDHENMFWYRQDPGLGLRLIYFSYDVKMKEKGDIPEGYSVSREKKERFSLILESASTNQTSMYLCASSYPARALHFGNGTRLTVT.

This clone qualifies as medium-sized. The chain couples TRBV7-2 to TRBJ2-1; D possibly corresponds to TRBD1 (5 bases). Deletions cut 1 base from V and 3 bases from J, with 10 bases between. The CDR3 runs 15 residues. Germline loops: CDR1 SGHTA, CDR2 FQGNSA. CDR3 protein: CASSLGRVGYNEQFF. In DNA form, the CDR3 reads TGTGCCAGCAGCTTAGGCAGGGTGGGCTACAATGAGCAGTTCTTC.

The chain employs TRBV7-2 and TRBJ1-1; no clear D. The CDR3 has 14 amino acids. Germline V gene data show CDR1 as SGHTA and CDR2 as FQGNSA. V lost 7 bases to trimming and J lost 3 bases, with 15 bases between them. The CDR3 bases are TGTGCCAGCACTCAACCTGGAGGGTACACTGAAGCTTTCTTT. It yields the protein CASTQPGGYTEAFF.

Here the CDR3 reads CASSPLKGSSYEQYF. The CDR3 DNA reads as TGTGCCAGCTCACCTCTGAAAGGGAGCTCCTACGAGCAGTACTTC. This chain links TRBV18 with TRBJ2-7; D is possibly TRBD2 (5 bases). The CDR3 sequence is 15 residues long. Looked up from germline, CDR1 is KGHSH and CDR2 is LQKENI. V was trimmed by 3 bases and J by 0 bases, leaving 12 bases between them.

The chain employs TRBV4-2 and TRBJ2-1, with D uncertain. The CDR3 has 13 residues. The ends were cut back, 2 bases at V and 9 bases at J, with 11 bases in the middle. CDR1 is LGHNA, CDR2 YNFKEQ, per germline. CDR3 sequence reads: CASSQPSRSEQFF. For the CDR3, the DNA is TGTGCCAGCAGCCAACCTTCACGAAGTGAGCAGTTCTTC.

This clone came up once. The chain uses TRBV29-1 and TRBJ1-1, with D maybe TRBD1 (5 bases). The CDR3 consists of 12 residues. CDR1 and CDR2 (germline): SQVTM, ANQGSEA. Here the CDR3 DNA reads TGCCTCGTACAGGAGCAGAACACTGAAGCTTTCTTT. Translating gives CLVQEQNTEAFF.

By sample fraction, this clone is large (0.1 to 1%). The chain employs TRBV16 and TRBJ1-1; D may be TRBD1 (6 bases). V lost 0 bases to trimming and J lost 6 bases, with 8 bases between them. This CDR3 has 13 amino acids. Germline values: CDR1 KGHSY, CDR2 FQNENV. CDR3 in amino acids: CASSQSRGSEAFF. CDR3 DNA sequence: TGTGCCAGCAGCCAATCAAGGGGGTCTGAAGCTTTCTTT.

The chain recombines TRBV28 with TRBJ2-2, with 7 bases that match TRBD2. The CDR3 has 15 residues. CDR1 and CDR2 (germline): MDHEN, SYDVKM. V lost 5 bases and J lost 7; bases outside the gene matches: 10. CDR3 sequence reads: CASSGPTGEGGELFF. Here the CDR3 DNA reads TGTGCCAGCAGTGGCCCCACGGGGGAGGGCGGGGAGCTGTTTTTT.

The table lists this clone with a few counts. This chain connects TRBV2 to TRBJ2-5; 10 bases agree with TRBD2. The CDR3 is 14 residues long. The J segment lost 4 bases and the V segment lost 5 bases, leaving 4 bases of the junction unmatched. Germline CDR1 and CDR2: SNHLY and FYNNEI. The CDR3 DNA follows: TGTGCCAGCAGTTATAGCGGGAGGCGAGAGACCCAGTACTTC. It translates to CASSYSGRRETQYF.

This clone is classed as medium-sized. The J gene is TRBJ1-4, the V gene TRBV7-9; 8 nucleotides align to TRBD1. With 4 bases clipped from V and 8 bases from J, the junction kept 9 bases outside the gene matches. This CDR3 contains 15 residues. Germline-derived CDR1 and CDR2 are SEHNR and FQNEAQ (reference sequence). This CDR3 reads CASSSGGTGREKLFF. The DNA of the CDR3 is TGTGCCAGCAGCTCTGGTGGGACAGGCCGGGAAAAACTGTTTTTT.

This clone is medium-sized by share. CDR3 DNA: TGTGCCAGTAGGGGATCTGGGGCCAACGTCCTGACTTTC. Encoded protein: CASRGSGANVLTF. This chain connects TRBV19 to TRBJ2-6; D gene ambiguous. CDR3 length: 13 amino acids. The germline CDR1 and CDR2 sequences are LNHDA and SQIVND (reference sequence). V was shortened by 6 bases and J by 1 base, with 4 bases between the two germline ends.

The chain combines TRBV9 with TRBJ2-2; D is uncertain. The germline gives CDR1 SGDLS, CDR2 YYNGEE. V dropped 4 bases and J dropped 10 bases, with 14 bases sitting between them. This CDR3 spans 13 amino acids. The CDR3 loop is CASSLSVMEELFF. Here the CDR3 DNA reads TGTGCCAGCAGCCTATCAGTAATGGAGGAGCTGTTTTTT.

The chain recombines TRBV6-5 with TRBJ2-5; a possible D gene is TRBD2 (6 bases). The CDR3 loop spans 14 amino acids. Germline CDR1 reads MNHEY; CDR2 reads SVGAGI. V was clipped by 4 bases and J by 5 bases, with 14 bases between them. CDR3 sequence (DNA): TGTGCCAGCAGTTCCTGGGGGGAATTGGAGACCCAGTACTTC. Translated: CASSSWGELETQYF.

The V call is TRBV5-1, the J call TRBJ1-2, with D possibly matching TRBD1 (5 bases). Trimming took 1 base from V and 3 from J, leaving 10 bases between them. The CDR3 spans 14 residues. Germline CDR1 is SGHRS and CDR2 is YFSETQ. CDR3 DNA: TGCGCCAGCAGCTTGCAGGGTTTTGACTATGGCTACACCTTC. Its protein is CASSLQGFDYGYTF.

This chain links TRBV18 with TRBJ1-1; D not resolved. Trimming shortened V by 3 bases and J by 5 bases, and 16 bases separated the two germline ends. Looked up from germline, CDR1 is KGHSH and CDR2 is LQKENI. The CDR3 totals 15 residues. CDR3 DNA sequence: TGTGCCAGCTCACCGCCCGTGGGGTCATGGACTGAAGCTTTCTTT. Its translation is CASSPPVGSWTEAFF. Full variable domain (missing parts from reference TRBV18 and TRBJ1-1): NAGVMQNPRHLVRRRGQEARLRCSPMKGHSHVYWYRQLPEEGLKFMVYLQKENIIDESGMPKERFSAEFPKEGPSILRIQQVVRGDSAAYFCASSPPVGSWTEAFFGQGTRLTVV.

The chain joins TRBV29-1 to TRBJ2-7, with unresolved D. The CDR3 length is 12 residues. Trimming left V 5 bases short and J 4 bases short, with 12 bases between. The germline gives CDR1 SQVTM, CDR2 ANQGSEA. DNA of the CDR3: TGCAGCGTTAAACTCTTGGGTTACGAGCAGTACTTC. Translating gives CSVKLLGYEQYF.

The V gene is TRBV7-6, the J gene TRBJ2-5; 9 bases align to TRBD2. Germline CDR1 is SGHVS and CDR2 is FNYEAQ. The trim removed 4 bases at V and 1 base at J, leaving 1 base unmatched. CDR3 length equals 14 residues. The CDR3 bases are TGTGCCAGCAGCTATAGCGGGGGCCAAGAGACCCAGTACTTC. Translated, it gives CASSYSGGQETQYF.